This T cell receptor beta chain was sequenced for a study of blood T cell repertoires in COVID-19. Study overall: There were acute and convalescent COVID-19 samples, and they came from the United States, Italy and Spain. Sources were T cells, B-cell-depleted T cells, or PBMCs; the material itself was cDNA or gDNA.

This clone was observed a few times. A junction end diverges from the germline sequence, so it may reflect a read error. This CDR3 has 15 residues. Germline V gene sequence: CDR1 MNHEY, CDR2 SVGAGI. Per the original methods: Using reference gene primer amplification, nucleated cell counts were estimated. Repertoires were generated with immunoSEQ multiplex PCR, while TCRdb's copy carries only in-frame clones and drops some. V, J and clone size derive from that table, while D and trimming were established from the DNA sequence. The data show fewer than 120,000 clones, approximately 85% seen once. This chain joins TRBV6-5 and TRBJ1-6; D is perhaps TRBD1 (6 bases). The source of this sequence is a woman in her sixties with acute or convalescent COVID-19. What was sequenced was peripheral blood. CDR3 loop: CASSYSGEVYSPLHF. The CDR3 DNA is TGTGCCAGCAGCTACTCAGGGGAGGTTTATTCACCCCTCCACTTT.